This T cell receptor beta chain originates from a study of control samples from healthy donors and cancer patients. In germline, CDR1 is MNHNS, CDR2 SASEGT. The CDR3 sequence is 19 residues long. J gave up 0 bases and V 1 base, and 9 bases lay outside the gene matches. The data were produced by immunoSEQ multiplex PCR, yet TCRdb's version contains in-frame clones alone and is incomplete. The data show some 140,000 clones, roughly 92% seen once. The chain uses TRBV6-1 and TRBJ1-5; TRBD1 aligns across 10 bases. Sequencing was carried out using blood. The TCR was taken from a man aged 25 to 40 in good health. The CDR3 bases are TGTGCCAGCAGTGAAGTTTCAGGACAGGGGGATTATAGCAATCAGCCCCAGCATTTT. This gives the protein CASSEVSGQGDYSNQPQHF.